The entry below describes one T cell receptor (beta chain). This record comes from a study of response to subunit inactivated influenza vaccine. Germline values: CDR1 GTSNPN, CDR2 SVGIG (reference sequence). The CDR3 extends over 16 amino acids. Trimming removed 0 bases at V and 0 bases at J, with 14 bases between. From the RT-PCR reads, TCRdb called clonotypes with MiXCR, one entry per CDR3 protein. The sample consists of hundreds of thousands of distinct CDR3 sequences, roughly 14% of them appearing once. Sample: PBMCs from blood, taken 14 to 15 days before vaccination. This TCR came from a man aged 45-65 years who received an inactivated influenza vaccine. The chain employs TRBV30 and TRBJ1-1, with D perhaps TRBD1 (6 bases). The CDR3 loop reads CAWSVDRLHMNTEAFF. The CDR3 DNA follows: TGTGCCTGGAGTGTTGACAGGCTACACATGAACACTGAAGCTTTCTTT.